Below are 16 T cell receptor beta chains sequenced from a single sample in a study of blood T cell repertoires in COVID-19. Produced via immunoSEQ multiplex PCR; TCRdb's table is partial and in-frame only. The sample lists some 260,000 clones, 88% occurring once. Sequenced material: peripheral blood. Source of these receptors: an older man with acute or convalescent COVID-19.

The chain joins TRBV2 to TRBJ2-3; D is uncertain. The germline V gene encodes CDR1 SNHLY and CDR2 FYNNEI. The CDR3 sequence is 11 residues long. V dropped 3 bases and J dropped 11 bases, with 9 bases sitting between them. The DNA for the CDR3 is TGTGCCAGCAGTGACCTGTCGGGGCAGTATTTT. This sequence encodes CASSDLSGQYF.

Details on this clone: Other DNA sequences of this sample code for an identical CDR3. The chain joins TRBV18 to TRBJ1-2; 9 nucleotides align to TRBD1. J was trimmed by 3 bases and V by 3 bases; bases with no gene match: 2. This CDR3 is 14 amino acids long. Germline V gives CDR1 KGHSH, CDR2 LQKENI. CDR3 DNA sequence: TGTGCCAGCTCACCGGGACAGGGCGACTATGGCTACACCTTC. Its protein is CASSPGQGDYGYTF.

This sequence joins TRBV28 and TRBJ1-1; D is perhaps TRBD1 (5 bases). Between the trimmed V and J ends, which lost 8 bases and 0 bases, there was a span of 16 bases. Germline assignment: CDR1 MDHEN and CDR2 SYDVKM. The CDR3 consists of 15 residues. The CDR3 DNA sequence: TGTGCCAGCGGCAGGTGGGGGGATATGAACACTGAAGCTTTCTTT. Protein product: CASGRWGDMNTEAFF. The variable domain in full, completed from reference TRBV28 and TRBJ1-1, reads DVKVTQSSRYLVKRTGEKVFLECVQDMDHENMFWYRQDPGLGLRLIYFSYDVKMKEKGDIPEGYSVSREKKERFSLILESASTNQTSMYLCASGRWGDMNTEAFFGQGTRLTVV.

The chain joins TRBV19 to TRBJ2-4, with D perhaps matching TRBD1 (6 bases). CDR1 is LNHDA and CDR2 is SQIVND in the germline V gene (reference sequence). V was pared by 3 bases and J by 0 bases, with 15 bases between. The CDR3 has 17 amino acids. The CDR3 sequence: CASSMSYRALAKNIQYF. CDR3 nucleotides: TGTGCCAGTAGTATGAGCTACAGGGCCTTAGCCAAAAACATTCAGTACTTC.

The V and J genes are TRBV27 and TRBJ2-7, with 7 bases identical to TRBD1. Germline CDR1 and CDR2: MNHEY and SMNVEV (reference sequence). CDR3 length equals 13 residues. Trimming took 7 bases from V and 0 from J; bases not matched to a gene: 3. For the CDR3, the DNA is TGTGCCAGCACGGACAGGAACTCCTACGAGCAGTACTTC. Translating gives CASTDRNSYEQYF.

The chain employs TRBV11-2 and TRBJ2-7, with 10 bases fitting TRBD1. The V segment lost 4 bases and the J segment 2 bases; nucleotides outside the gene matches: 5. The CDR3 covers 15 residues. CDR1 and CDR2 from the germline V gene are SGHAT and FQNNGV. CDR3 DNA sequence: TGTGCCAGCAGCTCAGACAGGGGGCCGACCTACGAGCAGTACTTC. Translation gives CASSSDRGPTYEQYF.

The J gene is TRBJ1-5, the V gene TRBV24-1; possibly TRBD1 for D (5 bases). Germline V gives CDR1 KGHDR, CDR2 SFDVKD. The CDR3 contains 12 residues. V lost 10 bases and J lost 2, with 8 bases in between. The CDR3 loop reads CATSRGNQPQHF. CDR3 coding DNA: TGTGCCACGTCCAGGGGCAATCAGCCCCAGCATTTT.

V and J are TRBV5-1 and TRBJ2-7; 10 bases match TRBD1. Germline V gene sequence: CDR1 SGHRS, CDR2 YFSETQ. Trimming cost V 8 bases and J 2 bases; bases outside gene matches: 10. This CDR3 is built from 15 residues. The CDR3 loop reads CASQLDRGPTYEQYF. For the CDR3, the DNA is TGCGCCAGTCAACTCGACAGGGGGCCTACCTACGAGCAGTACTTC.

The rearrangement uses TRBV6-2 or TRBV6-3 and TRBJ2-7; D remains ambiguous. V shed 2 bases and J shed 2 bases, with 10 bases lying between them. This CDR3 is built from 14 residues. The germline gives CDR1 MNHEY, CDR2 SVGEGT. In nucleotides, the CDR3 is TGTGCCAGCAGTTACGGAGTATTTCCCTACGAGCAGTACTTC. It specifies CASSYGVFPYEQYF.

This chain uses TRBV3-1 (or the pseudogene TRBV3-2) with TRBJ2-3; TRBD1 agrees at 10 bases. Germline CDR1 LGHDT, CDR2 YNNKEL (reference sequence). V dropped 5 bases and J dropped 4; count of bases not matched to a gene: 6. The CDR3 loop spans 15 amino acids. The CDR3 loop is CASSTDRGLADTQYF. CDR3 bases: TGTGCCAGCAGCACCGACAGGGGGCTGGCAGATACGCAGTATTTT.

The chain uses TRBV4-1 and TRBJ1-3, with no clear D. V dropped 5 bases and J dropped 4 bases, with 15 bases sitting between them. This CDR3 has 15 amino acids. Germline-derived CDR1 and CDR2 are MGHRA and YSYEKL. In DNA, the CDR3 is TGCGCCAGCAGCTTAGCGGGGTCAAGAGGAAACACCATATATTTT. Translation: CASSLAGSRGNTIYF.

The chain is built from TRBV18 and TRBJ2-7; 11 bases align to TRBD2. This CDR3 has 15 residues. The ends lost 2 bases at V and 5 bases at J; junction bases unmatched: 5. From germline, CDR1 is KGHSH and CDR2 LQKENI. Written as DNA, the CDR3 is TGTGCCAGCTCACCAATCACTAGCGGGGGCCACGAGCAGTACTTC. The encoded protein is CASSPITSGGHEQYF. Supplemented by reference TRBV18 and TRBJ2-7, the full variable domain reads NAGVMQNPRHLVRRRGQEARLRCSPMKGHSHVYWYRQLPEEGLKFMVYLQKENIIDESGMPKERFSAEFPKEGPSILRIQQVVRGDSAAYFCASSPITSGGHEQYFGPGTRLTVT.

The CDR3 DNA reads TGTGCCAGCAGCTTCTCCCTCGCAGGGTCCGGTGAGACCCAGTACTTC. Protein sequence: CASSFSLAGSGETQYF. The rearrangement joins TRBV7-3 to TRBJ2-5, with a weak D call TRBD1 (5 bases). The CDR3 spans 16 residues. The V end lost 3 bases, the J end lost 5 bases, and 19 bases lay between the germline ends. Looked up from germline, CDR1 is SGHTA and CDR2 is FQGTGA. The whole variable domain, filled in from reference TRBV7-3 and TRBJ2-5, reads GAGVSQTPSNKVTEKGKYVELRCDPISGHTALYWYRQSLGQGPEFLIYFQGTGAADDSGLPNDRFFAVRPEGSVSTLKIQRTERGDSAVYLCASSFSLAGSGETQYFGPGTRLLVL.

This rearrangement joins TRBV6-2 or TRBV6-3 to TRBJ2-1, with D possibly TRBD2 on 5 matching bases. CDR1 is MNHEY and CDR2 is SVGEGT in the germline V gene. The V end was cut by 7 bases, the J end by 4 bases, with 17 bases between. There are 15 residues in the CDR3. Written as DNA, the CDR3 is TGTGCCAGCAACCCTGGCCCTCGGGGTTACAATGAGCAGTTCTTC. Its protein is CASNPGPRGYNEQFF.

This chain connects TRBV5-1 to TRBJ2-1, with TRBD1 identical over 10 bases. The CDR3 loop spans 15 amino acids. CDR1 and CDR2 (germline): SGHRS, YFSETQ. J lost 7 bases, V lost 7 bases, and 11 bases had no gene match. The CDR3 spells CASFPDRGRGNEQFF. CDR3 nucleotide sequence: TGCGCCAGCTTTCCAGACAGGGGGCGCGGAAATGAGCAGTTCTTC.

This chain uses TRBV6-2 or TRBV6-3 with TRBJ1-1; 8 bases agree with TRBD1. This CDR3 spans 15 amino acids. V shed 4 bases, J shed 4 bases, and the junction held 8 bases outside the gene matches. Per the germline V gene, CDR1 is MNHEY and CDR2 is SVGEGT. The CDR3 DNA is TGTGCCAGCAGTTCCGGGACAGGTAGTGGCACTGAAGCTTTCTTT. Amino acid sequence: CASSSGTGSGTEAFF.